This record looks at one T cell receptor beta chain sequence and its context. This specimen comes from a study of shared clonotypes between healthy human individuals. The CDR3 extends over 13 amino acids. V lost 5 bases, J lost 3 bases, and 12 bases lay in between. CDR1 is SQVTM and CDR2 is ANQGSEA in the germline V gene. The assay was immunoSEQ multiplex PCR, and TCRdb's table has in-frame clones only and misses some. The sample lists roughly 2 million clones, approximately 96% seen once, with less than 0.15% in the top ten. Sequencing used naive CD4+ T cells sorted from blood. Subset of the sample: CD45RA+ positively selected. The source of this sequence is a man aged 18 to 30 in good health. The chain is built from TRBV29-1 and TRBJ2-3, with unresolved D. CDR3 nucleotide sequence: TGCAGCGTTTCTCAGGTACTAACAGATACGCAGTATTTT. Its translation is CSVSQVLTDTQYF.